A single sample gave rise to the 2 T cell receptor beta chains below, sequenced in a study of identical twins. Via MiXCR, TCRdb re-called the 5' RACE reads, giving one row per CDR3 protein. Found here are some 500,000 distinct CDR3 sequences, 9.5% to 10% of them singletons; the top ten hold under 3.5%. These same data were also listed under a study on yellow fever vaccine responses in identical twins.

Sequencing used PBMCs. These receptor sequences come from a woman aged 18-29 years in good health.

The CDR3 is CASSQGLATYEQYF. CDR3 coding DNA: TGTGCCAGCAGCCAAGGACTCGCAACCTACGAGCAGTACTTC. V usage is TRBV3-1 and J usage is TRBJ2-7; D not resolved. The V gene's germline CDR1 is LGHDT and CDR2 YNNKEL (reference sequence). With 1 base removed from V and 2 bases from J, the gap between germline ends came to 9 bases. There are 14 residues in the CDR3.

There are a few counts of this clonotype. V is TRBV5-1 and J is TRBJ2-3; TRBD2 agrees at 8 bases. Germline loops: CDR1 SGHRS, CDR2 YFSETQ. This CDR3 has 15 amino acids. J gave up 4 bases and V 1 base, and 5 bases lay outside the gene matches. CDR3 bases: TGCGCCAGCAGCTTGTCGGGGGGGGGCTCAGATACGCAGTATTTT. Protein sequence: CASSLSGGGSDTQYF.